This paragraph covers one T cell receptor (beta chain) sequence. Original data processing: Estimation of nucleated cell counts relied on the amplification of reference gene primers. The protocol was immunoSEQ multiplex PCR, while the TCRdb copy is restricted to in-frame clones and leaves out a portion. V and J calls and clone size are copied from that table; D and trimming were computed from the DNA. The sample contains a few hundred thousand clones, 70% to 90% of which appear only once. The sample originates from a study of blood T cell repertoires in COVID-19. Study in general: COVID-19 samples collected from the United States, Italy and Spain covered acute and convalescent phases.

The receptor comes from a man aged 40-49 years with acute or convalescent COVID-19. The sequenced sample consisted of peripheral blood.

The chain's CDR3 is CASSLTGWNEQFF. CDR3 DNA: TGTGCCAGCAGCTTGACGGGGTGGAATGAGCAGTTCTTC. The V gene is TRBV7-3, the J gene TRBJ2-1; possibly TRBD2 for D (5 bases). Trimming took 3 bases from V and 7 from J, leaving 10 bases between them. Germline CDR1 reads SGHTA; CDR2 reads FQGTGA. CDR3 length: 13 residues.